This record looks at one T cell receptor beta chain sequence and its context. This sample is part of a study of CD8 T cells in Susac syndrome. Trimming shortened V by 4 bases and J by 0 bases, and 13 bases separated the two germline ends. The CDR3 consists of 15 residues. The V gene's germline CDR1 is LGHDT and CDR2 YNNKEL (reference sequence). FACS enriched CD8+ TEMRA cells, while bulk CD8+ and CD4+ were negatively isolated. cDNA came from roughly 0.53 to 1 ug RNA primed by random hexamers. Amplification of TCR beta CDR3 across 54 Vbeta and 13 Jbeta was performed with immunoSEQ multiplex PCR. TCRdb re-analysed the immunoSEQ multiplex PCR reads in MiXCR, keeping a single row per CDR3 protein. The data hold about 130,000 distinct CDR3 sequences, with around 94% observed a single time.

The chain carries TRBV3-1 and TRBJ2-7; possibly TRBD1 for D (5 bases). The source is a human donor in good health. Sequencing was performed on CD4+ T cells from PBMCs. CDR3 nucleotide sequence: TGTGCCAGCAGCCCCAATGGGGCTACCTCCTACGAGCAGTACTTC. This translates into CASSPNGATSYEQYF.